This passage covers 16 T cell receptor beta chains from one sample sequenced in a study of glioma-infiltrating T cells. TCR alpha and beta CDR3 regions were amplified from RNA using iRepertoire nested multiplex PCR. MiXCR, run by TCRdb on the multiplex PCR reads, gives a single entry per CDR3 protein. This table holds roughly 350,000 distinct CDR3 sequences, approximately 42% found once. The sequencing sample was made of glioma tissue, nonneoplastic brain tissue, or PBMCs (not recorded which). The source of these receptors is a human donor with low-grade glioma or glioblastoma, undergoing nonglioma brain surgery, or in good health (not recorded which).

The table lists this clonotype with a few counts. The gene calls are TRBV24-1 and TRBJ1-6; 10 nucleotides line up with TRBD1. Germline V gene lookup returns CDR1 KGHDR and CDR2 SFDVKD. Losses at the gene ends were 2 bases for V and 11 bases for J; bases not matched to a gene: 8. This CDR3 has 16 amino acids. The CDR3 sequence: CATSDSRQGASAPLHF. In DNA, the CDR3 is TGTGCCACCAGTGATTCCCGACAGGGGGCATCGGCACCCCTCCACTTT.

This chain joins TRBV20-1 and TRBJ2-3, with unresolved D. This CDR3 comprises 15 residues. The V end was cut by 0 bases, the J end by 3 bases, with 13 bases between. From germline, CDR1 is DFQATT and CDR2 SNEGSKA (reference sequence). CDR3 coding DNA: TGCAGTGCTAGAGATCGACGGGTTGGAACAGATACGCAGTATTTT. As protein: CSARDRRVGTDTQYF.

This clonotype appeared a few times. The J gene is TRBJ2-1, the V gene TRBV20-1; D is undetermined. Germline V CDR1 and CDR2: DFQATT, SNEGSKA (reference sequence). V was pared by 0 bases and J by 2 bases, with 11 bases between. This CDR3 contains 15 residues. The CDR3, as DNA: TGCAGTGCTAGAGATTGGAATGGACCCTACAATGAGCAGTTCTTC. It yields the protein CSARDWNGPYNEQFF.

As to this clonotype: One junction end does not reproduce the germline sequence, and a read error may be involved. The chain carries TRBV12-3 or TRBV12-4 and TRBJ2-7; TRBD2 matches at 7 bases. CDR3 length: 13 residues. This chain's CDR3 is CARSFGTTYEQYF. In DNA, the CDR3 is TGTGCCAGAAGTTTCGGGACTACCTACGAGCAGTACTTC.

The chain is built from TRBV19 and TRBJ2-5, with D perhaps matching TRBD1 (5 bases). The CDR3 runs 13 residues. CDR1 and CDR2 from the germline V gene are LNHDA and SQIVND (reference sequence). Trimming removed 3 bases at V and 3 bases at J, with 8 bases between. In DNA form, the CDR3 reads TGTGCCAGTAGTATCGTGGACAAAGAGACCCAGTACTTC. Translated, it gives CASSIVDKETQYF.

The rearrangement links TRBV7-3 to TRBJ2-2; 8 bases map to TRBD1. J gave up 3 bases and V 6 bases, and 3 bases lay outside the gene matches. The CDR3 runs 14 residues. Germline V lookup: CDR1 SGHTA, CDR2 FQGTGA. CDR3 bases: TGTGCCAGCAGGGCGACAGGGGACACCGGGGAGCTGTTTTTT. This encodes CASRATGDTGELFF.

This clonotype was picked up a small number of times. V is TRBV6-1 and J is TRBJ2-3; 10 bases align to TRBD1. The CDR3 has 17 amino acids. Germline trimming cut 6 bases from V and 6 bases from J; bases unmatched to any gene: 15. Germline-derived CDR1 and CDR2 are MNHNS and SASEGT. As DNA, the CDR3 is TGTGCCAGCAGAGCCTACTCCGGGACAGGGGTCAGGGATACGCAGTATTTT. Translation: CASRAYSGTGVRDTQYF.

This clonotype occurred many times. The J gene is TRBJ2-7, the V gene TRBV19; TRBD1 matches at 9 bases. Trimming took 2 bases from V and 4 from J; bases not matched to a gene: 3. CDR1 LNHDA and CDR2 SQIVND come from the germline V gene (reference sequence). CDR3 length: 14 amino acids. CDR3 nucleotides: TGTGCCAGTAGTATAACCGGGACAGGGTACGAGCAGTACTTC. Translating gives CASSITGTGYEQYF.

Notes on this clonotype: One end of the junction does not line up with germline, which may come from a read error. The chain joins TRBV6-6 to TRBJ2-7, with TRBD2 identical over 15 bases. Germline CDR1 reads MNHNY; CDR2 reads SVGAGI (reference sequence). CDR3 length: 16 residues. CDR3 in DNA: TGCGCCAGCAGTTACTCGGGACTAGCGGGAGGTGCCGAGCAGTACTTC. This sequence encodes CASSYSGLAGGAEQYF.

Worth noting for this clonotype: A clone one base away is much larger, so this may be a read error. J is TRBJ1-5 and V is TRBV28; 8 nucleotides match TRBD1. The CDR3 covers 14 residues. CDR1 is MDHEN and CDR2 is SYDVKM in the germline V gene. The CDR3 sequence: CASSPDRVEDPLHF. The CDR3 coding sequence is TGTGCCAGCAGCCCGGACAGGGTAGAAGATCCCCTGCATTTT.

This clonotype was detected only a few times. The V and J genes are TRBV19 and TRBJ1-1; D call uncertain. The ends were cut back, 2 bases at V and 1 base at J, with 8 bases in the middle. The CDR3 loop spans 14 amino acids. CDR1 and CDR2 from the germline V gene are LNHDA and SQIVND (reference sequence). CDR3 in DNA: TGTGCCAGTAGTATATCTGGCGGGAACACTGAAGCTTTCTTT. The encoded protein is CASSISGGNTEAFF.

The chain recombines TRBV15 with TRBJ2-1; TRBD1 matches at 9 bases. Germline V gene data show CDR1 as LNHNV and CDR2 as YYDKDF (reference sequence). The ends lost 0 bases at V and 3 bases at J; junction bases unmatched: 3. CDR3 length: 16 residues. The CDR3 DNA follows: TGTGCCACCAGCAGAGACGGACAGGGGCTCTACAATGAGCAGTTCTTC. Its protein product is CATSRDGQGLYNEQFF.

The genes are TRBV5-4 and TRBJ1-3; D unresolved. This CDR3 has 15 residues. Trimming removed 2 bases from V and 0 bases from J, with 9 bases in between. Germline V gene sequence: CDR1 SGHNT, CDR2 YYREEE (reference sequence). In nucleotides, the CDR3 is TGTGCCAGCAGCTTAGCCAGCCCCTCTGGAAACACCATATATTTT. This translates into CASSLASPSGNTIYF.

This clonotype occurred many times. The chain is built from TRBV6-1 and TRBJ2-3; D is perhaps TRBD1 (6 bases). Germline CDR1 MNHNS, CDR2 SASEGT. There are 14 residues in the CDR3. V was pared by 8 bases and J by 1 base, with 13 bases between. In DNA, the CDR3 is TGTGCCAGCGGCATCAGGGGCCGCACAGATACGCAGTATTTT. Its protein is CASGIRGRTDTQYF.

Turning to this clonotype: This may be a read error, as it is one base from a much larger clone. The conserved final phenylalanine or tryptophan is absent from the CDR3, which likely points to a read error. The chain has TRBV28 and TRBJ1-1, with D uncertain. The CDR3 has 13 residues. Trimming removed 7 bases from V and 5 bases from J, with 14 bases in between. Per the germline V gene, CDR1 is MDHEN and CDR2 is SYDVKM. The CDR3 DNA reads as TGTGCCAGCATCCCCCGGGTTGGGACTGAAGCTTTCCTT. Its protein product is CASIPRVGTEAFL.

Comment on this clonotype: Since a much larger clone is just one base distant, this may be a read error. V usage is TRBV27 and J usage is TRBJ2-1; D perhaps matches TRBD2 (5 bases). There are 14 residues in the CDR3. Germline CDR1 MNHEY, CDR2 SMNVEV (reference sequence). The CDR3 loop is CASSLFAGRAEQLF. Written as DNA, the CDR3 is TGTGCCAGCAGTTTATTCGCGGGTCGGGCTGAGCAGCTCTTC.